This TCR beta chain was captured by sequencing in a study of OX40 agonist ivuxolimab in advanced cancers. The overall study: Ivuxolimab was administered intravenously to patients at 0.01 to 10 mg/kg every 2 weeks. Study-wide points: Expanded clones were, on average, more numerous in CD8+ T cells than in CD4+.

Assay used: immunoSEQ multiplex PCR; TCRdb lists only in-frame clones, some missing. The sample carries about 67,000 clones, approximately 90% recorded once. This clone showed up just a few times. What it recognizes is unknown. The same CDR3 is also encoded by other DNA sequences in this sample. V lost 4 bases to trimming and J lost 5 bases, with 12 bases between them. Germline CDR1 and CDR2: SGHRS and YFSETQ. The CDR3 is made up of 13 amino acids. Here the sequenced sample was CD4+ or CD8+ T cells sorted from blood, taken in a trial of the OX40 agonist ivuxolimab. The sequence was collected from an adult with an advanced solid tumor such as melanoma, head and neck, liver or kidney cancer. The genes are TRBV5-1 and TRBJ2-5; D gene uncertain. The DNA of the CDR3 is TGCGCCAGCAGCCTGGGCCCCCAGGAGACCCAGTACTTC. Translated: CASSLGPQETQYF. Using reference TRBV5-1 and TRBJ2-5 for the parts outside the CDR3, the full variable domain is KAGVTQTPRYLIKTRGQQVTLSCSPISGHRSVSWYQQTPGQGLQFLFEYFSETQRNKGNFPGRFSGRQFSNSRSEMNVSTLELGDSALYLCASSLGPQETQYFGPGTRLLVL.